The sequence of this T cell receptor beta chain was determined in a study of kidney transplant recipient with SARS-CoV-2 infection. Using its own MiXCR run on the reads, TCRdb lists one record per CDR3 protein. The sample includes under 250,000 distinct CDR3 sequences, more than 25% of them seen just once. The V end lost 7 bases, the J end lost 4 bases, and 23 bases lay between the germline ends. CDR3 size: 16 residues. There are many counts of this clonotype. This chain uses TRBV5-3 with TRBJ1-2; no reliable D call. TRBV5-3 is filed as an ORF, its function uncertain. The sequences come from a blood sample, collected at baseline and on roughly day 110 from a kidney transplant recipient. This sequence was found in a young adult male patient who had COVID-19 and was a kidney transplant recipient. A subset of T cells may come from the graft donor. CDR3 amino acids: CARWPTVVRKTYGYTF. Here the CDR3 DNA reads TGTGCCAGATGGCCCACAGTGGTGAGAAAGACCTATGGCTACACCTTC.